Presented here are 28 T cell receptor beta chains from one specimen sequenced in a study of tumor and adjacent non-tumor tissue in lung cancer (dated by TCRdb to about 2018). RNA was isolated from bulk, unsorted tissue, and RNA quality was assessed with a NanoDrop ND-1000 and an Agilent 2100. The method was multiplex PCR. Sequencing relied on an Illumina HiSeq 2500. Following protocols modified from ARM-PCR, the researchers constructed TCRbeta libraries through three rounds of nested PCR with primers (Table S4). TCRdb redid the processing of the public reads, applying fastp at Q25 and MiXCR, and retained in-frame beta chains. Rows with a matching CDR3 protein are joined into one entry that keeps the most common DNA and genes. For this sample the table gives roughly 76,000 distinct CDR3 sequences, of which about two thirds were detected only once. 10% to 15% of the sample goes to the ten largest clones.

Sequencing used lung tumor tissue. The origin of the receptors is an older woman with non-small cell lung cancer.

About this clonotype: Sequence at one end of the junction differs from germline and may be a read error. The rearrangement joins TRBV6-5 to TRBJ2-2; tentatively, D is TRBD2 (6 bases). Germline CDR1 and CDR2: MNHEY and SVGAGI. CDR3 size: 16 residues. The CDR3 here is CASSRGRGVSTGEPFF. CDR3 in DNA: TGTGCCAGCAGCCGAGGACGGGGAGTCTCCACGGGGGAGCCGTTTTTT.

This clonotype was counted between two and nine times. Mismatch with germline at one junction end may stem from a read error. The chain uses TRBV6-2 or TRBV6-3 and TRBJ2-1; 9 bases map to TRBD2. The germline gives CDR1 MNHEY, CDR2 SVGEGT. The CDR3 contains 15 residues. The CDR3 coding sequence is TGTGCTAGCAGTTATGGCGGGAGGGAATCAAATGAGCAGTCCTTC. Translating gives CASSYGGRESNEQSF.

Remarks on this clonotype: One junction end disagrees with the germline gene, perhaps due to a read error. The rearrangement uses TRBV11-3 and TRBJ2-1; D is ambiguous. The CDR3 spans 12 residues. CDR1 is SGHNT and CDR2 is YENEEA in the germline V gene. CDR3 protein: CASSPQNNGQLF. The CDR3 DNA sequence: TGTGCCAGCAGCCCGCAGAATAATGGGCAGCTCTTC.

V is TRBV4-2 and J is TRBJ2-3, with no clear D. The CDR3 has 16 amino acids. V lost 1 base to trimming and J lost 6 bases, with 17 bases between them. Germline V gene lookup returns CDR1 LGHNA and CDR2 YNFKEQ. The CDR3 reads CASSQGSLSASDTQYF. Written as DNA, the CDR3 is TGTGCCAGCAGCCAAGGTTCACTATCGGCCTCCGATACGCAGTATTTT.

CDR3 nucleotide sequence: TGTGCCAGCAGTCTAGAACAGGGAGGCTCTGGAAACACCATATATTTT. Amino acid sequence: CASSLEQGGSGNTIYF. The V and J genes are TRBV28 and TRBJ1-3; TRBD1 is a possible D gene (6 bases). V lost 5 bases and J 0 bases, leaving 14 bases between the germline ends. This CDR3 has 16 residues. Germline-derived CDR1 and CDR2 are MDHEN and SYDVKM.

The J gene is TRBJ2-2, the V gene TRBV29-1; D remains unclear. Germline V lookup: CDR1 SQVTM, CDR2 ANQGSEA. Trimming pared 7 bases from V and 3 bases from J, leaving 15 bases between. CDR3 length equals 14 residues. The CDR3 loop is CSAQSWPDTGELFF. As DNA, the CDR3 is TGCAGCGCTCAATCCTGGCCGGACACCGGGGAGCTGTTTTTT.

The chain recombines TRBV29-1 with TRBJ2-1; 9 nucleotides agree with TRBD2. Unmatched junction bases numbered 17, after V lost 5 bases and J lost 6 bases. CDR1 and CDR2 (germline): SQVTM, ANQGSEA. The CDR3 runs 17 residues. CDR3 sequence: CSVTRLADHFYRNEQFF. Here the CDR3 DNA reads TGCAGCGTTACGCGACTAGCGGACCACTTCTATCGCAATGAGCAGTTCTTC.

Concerning this clonotype: A clone one base away is much larger, so this may be a read error. This rearrangement joins TRBV28 to TRBJ2-2, with TRBD2 matching 12 bases. The germline V gene encodes CDR1 MDHEN and CDR2 SYDVKM. Trimming removed 10 bases from V and 7 bases from J; junction bases left unmatched: 10. This CDR3 is built from 15 residues. CDR3 DNA: TGTGCCAACAGACCTAGCGGGAGGGCTCACGGGGAGCTGTTTTTT. This sequence encodes CANRPSGRAHGELFF.

This clonotype came up a few times. A much larger clone differs from this one at a single base, so this may be a read error. The chain combines TRBV13 with TRBJ2-1; 9 bases map to TRBD2. The CDR3 spans 15 residues. CDR1 is PRHDT, CDR2 FYEKMQ, per germline (reference sequence). The CDR3 DNA follows: TGTGCCAGCAGCCCTTGGCGGGAGGGGGACAATGTGCAGTTCTTC. It translates to CASSPWREGDNVQFF.

A remark on this clonotype: A junction boundary mismatches the germline segment, possibly from a read error. The chain couples TRBV6-6 to TRBJ2-3; no definite D call. CDR1 is MNHNY, CDR2 SVGAGI, per germline (reference sequence). This CDR3 region has 13 residues. CDR3: CVSVTWGTDTQYF. CDR3 sequence (DNA): TGTGTCAGCGTTACTTGGGGTACAGATACGCAGTATTTT.

In the case of this clonotype: The junction differs from germline at one of its ends, possibly a read error. The V gene is TRBV30, the J gene TRBJ2-1; TRBD2 might be the D (6 bases). The CDR3 loop spans 13 amino acids. Germline CDR1 is GTSNPN and CDR2 is SVGIG (reference sequence). The chain's CDR3 is CDCLGLSRFEQFF. The CDR3 DNA reads TGCGACTGCTTAGGACTATCCCGATTTGAGCAGTTCTTC.

Concerning this clonotype: Its ends do not fully match the called genes, so a read error is possible. This rearrangement joins TRBV12-3 or TRBV12-4 to TRBJ1-5; D remains unclear. This CDR3 is 14 amino acids long. For the CDR3, the DNA is TGTGTCAGCAGTTTAGGCAGATGCAATCAGCCCCAGCATTTT. Translating gives CVSSLGRCNQPQHF.

The J gene is TRBJ2-7, the V gene TRBV10-3; perhaps TRBD2 as D (5 bases). Germline V gene sequence: CDR1 ENHRY, CDR2 SYGVKD. The CDR3 is made up of 15 amino acids. The ends were cut back, 2 bases at V and 0 bases at J, with 11 bases in the middle. CDR3 in amino acids: CAISEETSGSYEQYF. The CDR3 DNA reads TGTGCCATCAGTGAGGAGACCAGCGGCTCCTACGAGCAGTACTTC.

Worth noting for this clonotype: An end of the junction does not agree with germline; a read error may underlie this. The V call is TRBV6-9, the J call TRBJ2-7; TRBD1 agrees at 8 bases. From germline, CDR1 is MNHGY and CDR2 SVAAGI. CDR3 size: 15 residues. DNA of the CDR3: TGTACCAGCAGTAACGGGACAGGTTATTTGTACGGGCAGTACTTC. Amino acid sequence: CTSSNGTGYLYGQYF.

Remarks on this clonotype: Possible read error: a much larger clone is one base away. V and J are TRBV28 and TRBJ2-2; 9 bases line up with TRBD1. V lost 8 bases, J lost 4 bases, and 14 bases stayed unmatched. Germline CDR1 MDHEN, CDR2 SYDVKM. There are 17 residues in the CDR3. CDR3 nucleotides: TGTGCCAGCGGTAGGGACAGGGATGCCCTAGTCACCGGGGAGCTGTTTTTT. It codes for CASGRDRDALVTGELFF.

The gene calls are TRBV28 and TRBJ2-7; 7 positions match TRBD1. The V gene's germline CDR1 is MDHEN and CDR2 SYDVKM. V dropped 3 bases and J dropped 10; count of bases not matched to a gene: 9. CDR3 length equals 13 residues. This CDR3 reads CASSLSSGDSQYF. In nucleotides, the CDR3 is TGTGCCAGCAGTTTGAGTTCCGGGGACAGTCAGTACTTC.

As concerns this clonotype: At one end, the junction sequence differs from germline, possibly due to a read error. The chain uses TRBV29-1 and TRBJ2-1; TRBD1 might be the D (5 bases). CDR1 is SQVTM and CDR2 is ANQGSEA in the germline V gene. The CDR3 loop spans 12 amino acids. CDR3 region: CSVEEGRWVGIF. The CDR3 DNA is TGCAGCGTTGAAGAGGGGCGCTGGGTAGGTATCTTT.

This clonotype is judged medium-sized. J is TRBJ1-3 and V is TRBV29-1; D is undetermined. The V end lost 5 bases, the J end lost 1 base, and 9 bases lay between the germline ends. CDR3 length: 13 amino acids. The V gene's germline CDR1 is SQVTM and CDR2 ANQGSEA. The CDR3 region is CSVREQSGNTIYF. CDR3 coding DNA: TGCAGCGTTAGAGAGCAGTCTGGAAACACCATATATTTT.

Concerning this clonotype: Just one base apart from a much larger clone, this may be a read error. This chain connects TRBV24-1 to TRBJ2-1, with TRBD2 identical over 10 bases. Germline CDR1 is KGHDR and CDR2 is SFDVKD. Trimming cost V 5 bases and J 8 bases; bases outside gene matches: 8. This CDR3 comprises 15 residues. CDR3 residues: CATSGASGSRYEQFF. CDR3 nucleotide sequence: TGTGCCACCAGTGGGGCTAGCGGGAGTAGGTATGAGCAGTTCTTC.

Of note for this clonotype: One end of the junction is discordant with germline, which a read error may explain. The J gene is TRBJ1-5, the V gene TRBV6-2 or TRBV6-3, with 7 positions matching TRBD1. The CDR3 has 13 residues. The germline gives CDR1 MNHEY, CDR2 SVGEGT. CDR3 nucleotides: TGTGCCAGCAGAAGTGACAGGGTTCAGCCCCAGCGTTTT. Protein sequence: CASRSDRVQPQRF.

On this clonotype: This is likely a read error, given that the CDR3 carries no conserved phenylalanine or tryptophan at its end. This sequence joins TRBV6-5 and TRBJ2-4; no definite D call. Germline lookup yields CDR1 MNHEY and CDR2 SVGAGI. There are 16 residues in the CDR3. CDR3 region: CASGYSHRPPKNIQYL. The CDR3 bases are TGTGCCAGCGGTTACTCCCACCGACCCCCCAAAAACATTCAGTACCTC.

In the case of this clonotype: Compared with germline, one end of the junction differs, possibly owing to a read error. This chain uses TRBV6-6 with TRBJ1-5; D remains ambiguous. The germline CDR1 and CDR2 sequences are MNHNY and SVGAGI (reference sequence). This CDR3 comprises 13 residues. The CDR3 loop is CASNADLNQPQHF. For the CDR3, the DNA is TGTGCCAGCAACGCGGACCTAAATCAACCCCAACATTTT.

Remarks on this clonotype: A much more abundant neighbour one base away suggests this may be a read error. V gene TRBV12-3 or TRBV12-4 combines with J gene TRBJ2-1, with 8 nucleotides matching TRBD2. The CDR3 runs 14 residues. As DNA, the CDR3 is TGTGCCAGCAGTTTCGGGGGGGGGTACAAAGAGCAGTTCTTC. It translates to CASSFGGGYKEQFF.

About this clonotype itself: One end of the junction varies from germline; a read error may be responsible. The chain is built from TRBV5-1 and TRBJ2-2; D uncertain. The CDR3 totals 16 residues. In germline, CDR1 is SGHRS, CDR2 YFSETQ. This CDR3 is CASSSGSTVNIGELFF. CDR3 in DNA: TGCGCCAGCAGCTCAGGCTCGACCGTGAACATCGGGGAGCTGTTTTTT.

V gene TRBV12-3 or TRBV12-4 combines with J gene TRBJ1-2; the D gene is possibly TRBD1 (5 bases). V was shortened by 6 bases and J by 7 bases, with 21 bases between the two germline ends. The CDR3 has 15 residues. The CDR3 sequence is CASSGGGGVGFGYTF. Written as DNA, the CDR3 is TGTGCCAGCAGCGGCGGAGGAGGGGTTGGGTTTGGCTACACCTTC.

A word on this clonotype: This sequence may be a read error, since a much larger clone differs from it by one base. The chain couples TRBV28 to TRBJ2-5; weak D call: TRBD1 (6 bases). Trimming removed 9 bases at V and 4 bases at J, with 18 bases between. Germline V gene sequence: CDR1 MDHEN, CDR2 SYDVKM. This CDR3 region has 14 residues. The CDR3 DNA sequence: TGTGCCAGAAGTCGAAGGGGGAGAGGAGAGACCCAGTACTTC. Amino acid sequence: CARSRRGRGETQYF. Full variable domain (missing parts from reference TRBV28 and TRBJ2-5): DVKVTQSSRYLVKRTGEKVFLECVQDMDHENMFWYRQDPGLGLRLIYFSYDVKMKEKGDIPEGYSVSREKKERFSLILESASTNQTSMYLCARSRRGRGETQYFGPGTRLLVL.

The rearrangement joins TRBV28 to TRBJ2-7; a weak D match, TRBD1 (6 bases). Germline V CDR1 and CDR2: MDHEN, SYDVKM. V gave up 10 bases and J gave up 8 bases, with 27 bases separating them. CDR3 length: 15 residues. The CDR3 is CATSNRDSRRVKQYF. CDR3 in DNA: TGTGCCACTTCGAACAGGGATAGCCGAAGGGTCAAGCAGTACTTC.

The V call is TRBV4-1, the J call TRBJ1-1; 7 bases are shared with TRBD1. This CDR3 comprises 18 residues. Germline V gene lookup returns CDR1 MGHRA and CDR2 YSYEKL. V lost 0 bases to trimming and J lost 0 bases; unmatched junction nucleotides: 10. The CDR3 DNA follows: TGCGCCAGCAGCCAAGATTCCGGACAGGTTCTATTGAACACTGAAGCTTTCTTT. The encoded protein is CASSQDSGQVLLNTEAFF.